This TCR beta chain was identified in a study of blood T cell repertoires in COVID-19. The overall study: Specimens from acute and convalescent COVID-19 originated in the United States, Italy and Spain.

Measured with immunoSEQ multiplex PCR; TCRdb has only the in-frame clones, and not every one. The sample holds 55,000 to 95,000 clones, 80% to 90% seen once. This clone was recorded a few times. CDR3 size: 16 residues. With V trimmed by 4 bases and J by 5 bases, 14 bases remained unmatched. Germline CDR1 reads SGHDT; CDR2 reads YYEEEE. This chain uses TRBV5-6 with TRBJ1-2; 7 positions agree with TRBD1. Sequenced material: peripheral blood. This sequence originates from a woman between 65 and 79 years old with acute or convalescent COVID-19. The CDR3 is CASSLMGQLNHYGYTF. In nucleotides, the CDR3 is TGTGCCAGCAGCCTGATGGGACAGCTGAATCATTATGGCTACACCTTC. Using reference TRBV5-6 and TRBJ1-2 for the parts outside the CDR3, the full variable domain is DAGVTQSPTHLIKTRGQQVTLRCSPKSGHDTVSWYQQALGQGPQFIFQYYEEEERQRGNFPDRFSGHQFPNYSSELNVNALLLGDSALYLCASSLMGQLNHYGYTFGSGTRLTVV.